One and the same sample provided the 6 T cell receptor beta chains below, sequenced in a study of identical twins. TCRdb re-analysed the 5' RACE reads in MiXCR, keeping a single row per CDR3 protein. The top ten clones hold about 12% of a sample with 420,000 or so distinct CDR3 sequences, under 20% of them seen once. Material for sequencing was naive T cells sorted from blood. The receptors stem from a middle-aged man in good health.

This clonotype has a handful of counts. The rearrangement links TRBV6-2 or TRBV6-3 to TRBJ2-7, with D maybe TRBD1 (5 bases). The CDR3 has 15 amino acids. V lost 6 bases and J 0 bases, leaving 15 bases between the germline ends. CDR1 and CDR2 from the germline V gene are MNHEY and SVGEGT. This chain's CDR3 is CASRLTGSYSYEQYF. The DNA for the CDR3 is TGTGCCAGCAGGCTAACAGGTTCCTACTCCTACGAGCAGTACTTC.

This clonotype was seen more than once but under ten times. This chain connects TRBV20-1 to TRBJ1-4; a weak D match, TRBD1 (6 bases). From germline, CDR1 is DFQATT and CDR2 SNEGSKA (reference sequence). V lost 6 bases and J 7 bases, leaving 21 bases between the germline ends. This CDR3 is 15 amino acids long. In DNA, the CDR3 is TGCAGTGCCACCGGTGGGGGGGCGCAAAGTGAAAAACTGTTTTTT. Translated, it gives CSATGGGAQSEKLFF.

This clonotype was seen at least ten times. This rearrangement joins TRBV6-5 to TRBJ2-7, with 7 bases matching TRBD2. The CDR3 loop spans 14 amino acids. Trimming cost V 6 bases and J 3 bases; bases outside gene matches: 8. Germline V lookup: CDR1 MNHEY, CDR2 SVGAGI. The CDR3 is CASRLTSIVYEQYF. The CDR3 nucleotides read TGTGCCAGCAGATTGACTAGCATTGTCTACGAGCAGTACTTC.

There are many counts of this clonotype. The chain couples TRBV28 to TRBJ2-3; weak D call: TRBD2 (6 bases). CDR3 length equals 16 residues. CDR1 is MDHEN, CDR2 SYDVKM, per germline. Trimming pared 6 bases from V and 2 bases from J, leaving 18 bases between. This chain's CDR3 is CASSRGTLGSTDTQYF. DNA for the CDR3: TGTGCCAGCAGCCGCGGGACTCTCGGATCCACAGATACGCAGTATTTT.

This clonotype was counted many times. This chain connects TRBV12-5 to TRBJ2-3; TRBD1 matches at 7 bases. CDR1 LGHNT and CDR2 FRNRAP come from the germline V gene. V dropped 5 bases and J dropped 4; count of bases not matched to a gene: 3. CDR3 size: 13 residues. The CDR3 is CASGITGADTQYF. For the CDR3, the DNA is TGTGCTAGTGGTATAACAGGGGCAGATACGCAGTATTTT.

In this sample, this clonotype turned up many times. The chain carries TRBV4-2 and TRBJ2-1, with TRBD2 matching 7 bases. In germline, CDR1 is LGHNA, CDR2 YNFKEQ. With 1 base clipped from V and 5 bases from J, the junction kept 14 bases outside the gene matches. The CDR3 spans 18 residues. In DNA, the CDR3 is TGTGCCAGCAGCCAAGCTACTGGCGGGGGAGGGCGACACAATGAGCAGTTCTTC. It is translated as CASSQATGGGGRHNEQFF.